Each of the 20 T cell receptor beta chains below was sequenced from the same sample in a study of T-cell memory formation after mild COVID-19. TCRdb called the 5' RACE reads again in MiXCR, with one record for every CDR3 protein. The table lists roughly 150,000 distinct CDR3 sequences, about 14% of them singletons. The sequenced material came from PBMCs or a T cell subset sorted from them (not recorded which). The source of these receptors is an adult woman who had mild COVID-19 (a few samples of this study predate the infection). Cell type and time point are not known.

The table lists this clonotype with many counts. This chain links TRBV10-3 with TRBJ2-7; no firm D call. This CDR3 is 13 amino acids long. The germline CDR1 and CDR2 sequences are ENHRY and SYGVKD. Deletions cut 10 bases from V and 3 bases from J, with 16 bases between. The CDR3: CATAGRISYEQYF. As DNA, the CDR3 is TGTGCCACCGCAGGAAGAATTAGCTACGAGCAGTACTTC.

The CDR3 DNA reads as TGTGCCAGCGCCGGACTAGCGGGAACCACAGATACGCAGTATTTT. Its protein product is CASAGLAGTTDTQYF. The rearrangement uses TRBV6-2 or TRBV6-3 and TRBJ2-3, with 12 bases lining up with TRBD2. CDR3 length: 15 amino acids. The germline gives CDR1 MNHEY, CDR2 SVGEGT. The V segment lost 8 bases and the J segment 2 bases; nucleotides outside the gene matches: 5.

This clonotype was seen only a few times. Written as DNA, the CDR3 is TGTGCCAGCAGCCAAGGTAGGGGTGTCGAGCAGTACTTC. This sequence encodes CASSQGRGVEQYF. V usage is TRBV3-1 and J usage is TRBJ2-7; D is perhaps TRBD1 (5 bases). Trimming took off 1 base at V and 6 bases at J, with 10 bases between the two ends. The CDR3 spans 13 residues. From germline, CDR1 is LGHDT and CDR2 YNNKEL (reference sequence).

Ten or more counts support this clonotype. The chain employs TRBV2 and TRBJ2-1; weak D call: TRBD1 (5 bases). Per the germline V gene, CDR1 is SNHLY and CDR2 is FYNNEI. The CDR3 is 14 residues long. V was shortened by 4 bases and J by 5 bases, with 12 bases between the two germline ends. In nucleotides, the CDR3 is TGTGCCAGCAGTGCGTACGTGGGGCACAATGAGCAGTTCTTC. Its translation: CASSAYVGHNEQFF.

The chain combines TRBV19 with TRBJ2-3; 13 bases fit TRBD2. V dropped 1 base and J dropped 4; count of bases not matched to a gene: 5. This CDR3 comprises 17 residues. Germline V gene sequence: CDR1 LNHDA, CDR2 SQIVND (reference sequence). The CDR3 nucleotides read TGTGCCAGTAGTATAGCCCTGGGACTAGCGGGGCCAGATACGCAGTATTTT. This gives the protein CASSIALGLAGPDTQYF.

V gene TRBV7-4 combines with J gene TRBJ1-5; the D is unclear. The CDR3 is made up of 10 amino acids. The V end lost 3 bases, the J end lost 10 bases, and 4 bases lay between the germline ends. The germline CDR1 and CDR2 sequences are SGHVT and SQSDAQ. This CDR3 is CASSFKPQHF. The CDR3 coding sequence is TGTGCCAGCAGCTTCAAACCCCAGCATTTT.

This clonotype was detected a few times. The chain carries TRBV7-9 and TRBJ2-3, with no clear D. There are 16 residues in the CDR3. In germline, CDR1 is SEHNR, CDR2 FQNEAQ (reference sequence). Deletions cut 1 base from V and 2 bases from J, with 13 bases between. CDR3 residues: CASSLDSERHTDTQYF. The CDR3, as DNA: TGTGCCAGCAGCTTAGACTCAGAGAGACACACAGATACGCAGTATTTT.

This sequence joins TRBV19 and TRBJ2-1, with D tentatively TRBD2 (6 bases). Trimming shortened V by 5 bases and J by 7 bases, and 15 bases separated the two germline ends. CDR3 length: 14 amino acids. Germline CDR1 and CDR2: LNHDA and SQIVND (reference sequence). For the CDR3, the DNA is TGTGCCAGTAGTCCCGGACTACCCTCGAATGAGCAGTTCTTC. It yields the protein CASSPGLPSNEQFF.

The V call is TRBV29-1, the J call TRBJ2-7, with 7 bases fitting TRBD1. The CDR3 has 14 amino acids. Germline CDR1 SQVTM, CDR2 ANQGSEA. After removal of 7 bases from V and 3 bases from J, the junction contained 12 bases not matched to a gene. The DNA for the CDR3 is TGCAGCGCCCATTCCGGGACAGATCACTACGAGCAGTACTTC. Translating it yields CSAHSGTDHYEQYF.

The V and J genes are TRBV5-1 and TRBJ2-2; 10 bases are shared with TRBD1. The CDR3 runs 15 residues. The V gene's germline CDR1 is SGHRS and CDR2 YFSETQ. V trimming: 0 bases; J trimming: 6 bases; junction bases outside the gene matches: 2. CDR3 in amino acids: CASSLGDRGAGELFF. DNA for the CDR3: TGCGCCAGCAGCTTGGGGGACAGGGGCGCCGGGGAGCTGTTTTTT.

This clonotype was observed a few times. The rearrangement uses TRBV29-1 and TRBJ2-3; 13 bases are a match to TRBD2. CDR3 length equals 16 residues. With 7 bases clipped from V and 4 bases from J, the junction kept 11 bases outside the gene matches. CDR1 and CDR2 (germline): SQVTM, ANQGSEA. The CDR3 spells CSDGLAGVLGADTQYF. The CDR3 region has the DNA TGCAGCGATGGACTAGCGGGAGTACTTGGGGCAGATACGCAGTATTTT.

This chain uses TRBV12-3 or TRBV12-4 with TRBJ1-2; tentative D call: TRBD1 (6 bases). This CDR3 has 13 residues. Trimming took 5 bases from V and 11 from J, leaving 18 bases between them. In DNA, the CDR3 is TGTGCCAGCAGTCCCCACGCGGGAGGGGGGTACACCTTC. Amino acid sequence: CASSPHAGGGYTF.

J is TRBJ2-1 and V is TRBV4-3, with no clear D. CDR3 length: 13 residues. Germline loops: CDR1 LGHNA, CDR2 YSLEER. Trimming left V 5 bases short and J 6 bases short, with 11 bases between. This chain's CDR3 is CASSSRRFNEQFF. The DNA for the CDR3 is TGCGCCAGCAGCTCCCGACGATTCAATGAGCAGTTCTTC.

Ten or more counts support this clonotype. The chain recombines TRBV29-1 with TRBJ2-1, with 8 bases fitting TRBD2. Unmatched junction bases numbered 6, after V lost 6 bases and J lost 8 bases. The germline CDR1 and CDR2 sequences are SQVTM and ANQGSEA. The CDR3 is 12 residues long. The CDR3, as DNA: TGCAGCGTGGGACTAGGGGTCCATGAGCAGTTCTTC. Its translation: CSVGLGVHEQFF.

At least ten counts were recorded for this clonotype. The chain links TRBV9 to TRBJ1-1; perhaps TRBD1 as D (6 bases). V was trimmed by 4 bases and J by 0 bases, leaving 10 bases between them. The CDR3 is made up of 14 amino acids. Germline-derived CDR1 and CDR2 are SGDLS and YYNGEE. The CDR3 sequence: CASSTGHLNTEAFF. The CDR3 DNA sequence: TGTGCCAGCAGCACGGGACACTTGAACACTGAAGCTTTCTTT.

CDR3 residues: CASSWGQGANTGELFF. Written as DNA, the CDR3 is TGTGCCAGCAGCTGGGGCCAGGGCGCGAACACCGGGGAGCTGTTTTTT. The chain uses TRBV7-9 and TRBJ2-2; a possible D gene is TRBD1 (5 bases). Trimming took off 4 bases at V and 0 bases at J, with 12 bases between the two ends. This CDR3 spans 16 amino acids. Germline CDR1 and CDR2: SEHNR and FQNEAQ (reference sequence). The whole variable domain, remainder taken from reference TRBV7-9 and TRBJ2-2, is DTGVSQNPRHKITKRGQNVTFRCDPISEHNRLYWYRQTLGQGPEFLTYFQNEAQLEKSRLLSDRFSAERPKGSFSTLEIQRTEQGDSAMYLCASSWGQGANTGELFFGEGSRLTVL.

This clonotype was seen a few times. The rearrangement uses TRBV2 and TRBJ2-7, with 12 bases lining up with TRBD2. Trimming removed 0 bases from V and 6 bases from J; junction bases left unmatched: 6. The germline CDR1 and CDR2 sequences are SNHLY and FYNNEI. The CDR3 length is 16 residues. In DNA form, the CDR3 reads TGTGCCAGCAGTGAAGCACTAGCGGGGGGCCAATTCGAGCAGTACTTC. Encoded protein: CASSEALAGGQFEQYF.

The chain joins TRBV2 to TRBJ2-7; no definite D call. Looked up from germline, CDR1 is SNHLY and CDR2 is FYNNEI. Trimming cost V 5 bases and J 13 bases, with 21 bases left between them. The CDR3 is 13 residues long. The CDR3 loop is CASSPQSSRSGYF. In DNA form, the CDR3 reads TGTGCCAGCAGTCCTCAAAGTAGTAGAAGTGGATACTTC.

This clonotype was seen a few times. The chain links TRBV5-4 to TRBJ2-1, with D tentatively TRBD2 (6 bases). Trimming took 4 bases from V and 5 from J, leaving 10 bases between them. Germline V gene lookup returns CDR1 SGHNT and CDR2 YYREEE (reference sequence). The CDR3 spans 13 residues. CDR3 sequence reads: CASSASSDNEQFF. The CDR3 coding sequence is TGTGCCAGCAGCGCCTCTAGCGACAATGAGCAGTTCTTC.

The chain has TRBV12-3 or TRBV12-4 and TRBJ2-1, with 7 bases matching TRBD1. After removal of 5 bases from V and 5 bases from J, the junction contained 15 bases not matched to a gene. The length of the CDR3 is 17 residues. The CDR3, as DNA: TGTGCCAGCAGTATCCGGCCAGGACAGGCAGTACACAATGAGCAGTTCTTC. Protein product: CASSIRPGQAVHNEQFF.